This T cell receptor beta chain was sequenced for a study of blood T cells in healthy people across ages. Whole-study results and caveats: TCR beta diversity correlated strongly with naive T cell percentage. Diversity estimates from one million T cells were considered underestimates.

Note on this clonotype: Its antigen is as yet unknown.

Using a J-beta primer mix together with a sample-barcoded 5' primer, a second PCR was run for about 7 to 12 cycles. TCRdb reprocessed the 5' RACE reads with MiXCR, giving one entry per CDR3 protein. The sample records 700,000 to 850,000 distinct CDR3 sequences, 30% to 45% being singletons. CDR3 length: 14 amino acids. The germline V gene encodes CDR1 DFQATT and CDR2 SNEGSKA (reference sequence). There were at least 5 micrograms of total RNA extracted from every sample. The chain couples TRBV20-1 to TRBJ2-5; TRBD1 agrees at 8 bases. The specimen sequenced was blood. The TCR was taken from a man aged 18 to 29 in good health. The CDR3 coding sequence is TGCAGCCCCGTCCCGGGACAGGAAAAAGAGACCCAGTACTTC. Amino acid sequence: CSPVPGQEKETQYF.